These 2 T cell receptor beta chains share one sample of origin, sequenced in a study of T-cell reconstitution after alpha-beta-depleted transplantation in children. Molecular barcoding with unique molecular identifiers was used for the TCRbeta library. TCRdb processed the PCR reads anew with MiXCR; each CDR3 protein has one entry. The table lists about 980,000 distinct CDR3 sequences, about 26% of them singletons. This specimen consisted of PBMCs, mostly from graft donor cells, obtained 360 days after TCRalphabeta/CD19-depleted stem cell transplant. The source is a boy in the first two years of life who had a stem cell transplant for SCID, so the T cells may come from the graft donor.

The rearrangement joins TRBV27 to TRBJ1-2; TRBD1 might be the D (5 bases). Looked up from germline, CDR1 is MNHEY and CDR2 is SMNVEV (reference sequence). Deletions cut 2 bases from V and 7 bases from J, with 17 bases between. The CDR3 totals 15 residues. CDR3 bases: TGTGCCAGCAGTTTAGACTTTCAGGGAGAAGGTGGCTACACCTTC. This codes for CASSLDFQGEGGYTF.

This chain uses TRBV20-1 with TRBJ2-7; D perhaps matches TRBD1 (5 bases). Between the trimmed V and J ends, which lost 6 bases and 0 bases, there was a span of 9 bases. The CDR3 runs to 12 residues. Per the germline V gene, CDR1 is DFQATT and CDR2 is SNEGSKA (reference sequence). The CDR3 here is CSAPGRSYEQYF. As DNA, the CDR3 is TGCAGTGCCCCAGGGCGCTCCTACGAGCAGTACTTC.